This entry is about one T cell receptor (beta chain). Its specificity is not known. The data originate from a study of T cell repertoires in cytomegalovirus infection. Study context: It can be stated that public TCR beta signatures indicated CMV infection as well as a matching HLA type. Study-wide results and caveats: Of the TCR beta families, the public ones yielded a cumulative frequency that identified carriers of CMV plus the relevant HLA.

Trimming took off 5 bases at V and 3 bases at J, with 8 bases between the two ends. The CDR3 is made up of 12 amino acids. From the reads, TCRdb called clonotypes with MiXCR, one entry per CDR3 protein. Of over 150,000 distinct CDR3 sequences listed, about 15% are singletons. The rearrangement joins TRBV12-3 or TRBV12-4 to TRBJ2-7; D uncertain. Input material: PBMCs. The receptor was derived from a human donor in good health (CMV status not recorded). Some clones in this sample may be carry-over from other donors' samples. The CDR3 is CASSKVVYEQYF. The CDR3 DNA reads TGTGCCAGCAGTAAGGTAGTCTACGAGCAGTACTTC.